This T cell receptor (beta chain) is from a study of blood T cell repertoires in COVID-19. The repertoire was sequenced with immunoSEQ multiplex PCR; TCRdb's copy has only in-frame clones and lacks some. The sample includes around 450,000 clones, roughly 87% of them seen just once. This clone was seen a single time. CDR1 LGHDT and CDR2 YNNKEL come from the germline V gene (reference sequence). V was cut by 3 bases and J by 7 bases, with 7 bases left in between. This CDR3 is 12 amino acids long. In terms of age and location, participants ranged from roughly 18 to 100 years and lived in about two dozen US areas. Participant-reported clinical history was the basis for cohort assignment.

The origin of this receptor is a woman in her late teens or twenties with acute COVID-19. Sequencing input: PBMCs or T cells enriched from blood (not recorded which). The chain has TRBV3-1 (or the pseudogene TRBV3-2) and TRBJ2-1; the D is unclear. CDR3 sequence reads: CASSHLLNEQFF. The CDR3 DNA sequence: TGTGCCAGCAGCCACCTTTTAAATGAGCAGTTCTTC.